The 4 T cell receptor beta chains below were found in one sample sequenced in a study of OX40 agonist ivuxolimab in advanced cancers. The data were produced by immunoSEQ multiplex PCR, yet TCRdb's version contains in-frame clones alone and is incomplete. The table has about 56,000 clones, approximately 82% seen once. The material was CD4+ or CD8+ T cells sorted from blood, obtained in a trial of the OX40 agonist ivuxolimab. These receptors all come from an adult with an advanced solid tumor such as melanoma, head and neck, liver or kidney cancer.

The V and J genes are TRBV19 and TRBJ2-6; D is possibly TRBD1 (5 bases). This CDR3 contains 18 residues. The germline CDR1 and CDR2 sequences are LNHDA and SQIVND (reference sequence). The V end was cut by 8 bases, the J end by 0 bases, with 20 bases between. The DNA of the CDR3 is TGTGCCAGTTCTAAGGGGTCTCTAATCGTCTCTGGGGCCAACGTCCTGACTTTC. It specifies CASSKGSLIVSGANVLTF.

Details on this clone: The junction departs from the called germline gene at one end, perhaps through a read error. This chain uses TRBV4-2 with TRBJ2-2; the D gene is possibly TRBD2 (6 bases). In germline, CDR1 is LGHNA, CDR2 YNFKEQ. The CDR3 consists of 14 residues. The CDR3 DNA reads as TGTGCCAGCAGCTTCGACTCCGGCACCGGGGGGCTGTTTTTT. Translated, it gives CASSFDSGTGGLFF.

The chain uses TRBV2 and TRBJ2-1; D remains unclear. The V end was cut by 8 bases, the J end by 0 bases, with 11 bases between. Germline V lookup: CDR1 SNHLY, CDR2 FYNNEI. The CDR3 length is 14 residues. CDR3 amino acids: CASLTLSSYNEQFF. CDR3 coding DNA: TGTGCCAGCTTGACCCTGAGCTCCTACAATGAGCAGTTCTTC.

The CDR3 loop is CAISPGTRDYEQYF. The CDR3 DNA reads as TGTGCCATCAGCCCCGGTACAAGGGACTACGAGCAGTACTTC. The rearrangement joins TRBV10-3 to TRBJ2-7; no reliable D call. The CDR3 consists of 14 residues. V was clipped by 6 bases and J by 3 bases, with 15 bases between them. Germline V gene data show CDR1 as ENHRY and CDR2 as SYGVKD.